The 20 T cell receptor beta chains below come from one sample, sequenced in a study of T cell responses to AZD1222 COVID-19 vaccine. The table came from immunoSEQ multiplex PCR; TCRdb's copy has only in-frame clones and leaves some out. The sample carries 120,000 to 150,000 clones, 92% recorded once. Material: peripheral blood, obtained on day 0 of AZD1222 vaccination. Receptors originate from an adult in good health.

This sequence joins TRBV7-2 and TRBJ2-5; 15 bases are shared with TRBD2. The germline gives CDR1 SGHTA, CDR2 FQGNSA. V shed 5 bases and J 5 bases; nucleotides not matched to a gene: 9. The CDR3 sequence is 17 residues long. The CDR3 sequence is CASSVGLAGGPSETQYF. The DNA for the CDR3 is TGTGCCAGCAGCGTTGGACTAGCGGGAGGGCCGAGTGAGACCCAGTACTTC.

The J gene is TRBJ2-1, the V gene TRBV24-1, with D possibly TRBD1 on 5 matching bases. This CDR3 region has 11 residues. Germline-derived CDR1 and CDR2 are KGHDR and SFDVKD. V was pared by 1 base and J by 15 bases, with 9 bases between. CDR3 loop: CATSDLGALFF. As DNA, the CDR3 is TGTGCCACCAGTGATTTAGGGGCGCTGTTCTTC.

This clone was recorded once. The chain is built from TRBV12-5 and TRBJ1-1; weak D call: TRBD1 (5 bases). The V gene lost 3 bases and the J gene lost 0 bases, with 14 bases spanning the gap. CDR3 length: 16 amino acids. Looked up from germline, CDR1 is LGHNT and CDR2 is FRNRAP. CDR3 nucleotides: TGTGCTAGTGGTTTCTTTACGGGACGTGTGAACACTGAAGCTTTCTTT. Protein: CASGFFTGRVNTEAFF.

J is TRBJ2-7 and V is TRBV30; D is unclear. The CDR3 is 15 residues long. Trimming took 2 bases from V and 6 from J, leaving 20 bases between them. In germline, CDR1 is GTSNPN, CDR2 SVGIG (reference sequence). Here the CDR3 DNA reads TGTGCCTGGAGTATACCGACGCCAGGCCCCCTCGAGCAGTACTTC. Translating it yields CAWSIPTPGPLEQYF.

The gene calls are TRBV29-1 and TRBJ2-2, with D uncertain. V was cut by 4 bases and J by 0 bases, with 9 bases left in between. Looked up from germline, CDR1 is SQVTM and CDR2 is ANQGSEA. The CDR3 extends over 14 amino acids. CDR3: CSVVRQANTGELFF. As DNA, the CDR3 is TGCAGCGTTGTCCGCCAGGCGAACACCGGGGAGCTGTTTTTT.

V and J are TRBV5-1 and TRBJ2-3, with TRBD1 identical over 9 bases. This CDR3 has 14 amino acids. CDR1 SGHRS and CDR2 YFSETQ come from the germline V gene. V lost 3 bases to trimming and J lost 6 bases; unmatched junction nucleotides: 5. The CDR3 loop is CASSSQGARDTQYF. The CDR3 DNA follows: TGCGCCAGCAGCTCACAGGGGGCGCGTGATACGCAGTATTTT.

Regarding this clone: One end of the junction varies from germline; a read error may be responsible. The chain couples TRBV25-1 to TRBJ1-1; D call uncertain. Germline CDR1 reads MGHDK; CDR2 reads SYGVNS. This CDR3 is 12 amino acids long. This CDR3 reads CASSELRMPTSF. In nucleotides, the CDR3 is TGTGCCAGCAGTGAACTCCGCATGCCAACCTCCTTT.

V usage is TRBV12-2 and J usage is TRBJ1-2; the tabulated D call, TRBD1, remains unverified against the DNA. TRBV12-2 is tagged as a pseudogene. The CDR3 contains 12 residues. The CDR3 nucleotides are TGTGCAAGTCGCTTAACAAACTATGGCTACACCTTC. This codes for CASRLTNYGYTF.

The chain couples TRBV10-3 to TRBJ2-1, with D perhaps given as TRBD1 or TRBD2 (5 bases each). The germline V gene has CDR1 ENHRY and CDR2 SYGVKD. Trimming shortened V by 4 bases and J by 0 bases, and 16 bases separated the two germline ends. The CDR3 contains 17 residues. CDR3 loop: CAISVPEGPSSYNEQFF. CDR3 bases: TGTGCCATCAGTGTTCCCGAGGGGCCAAGCTCCTACAATGAGCAGTTCTTC.

Regarding this clone: The germline gene is not matched at one end of the junction; a read error may be the cause. V is TRBV5-1 and J is TRBJ1-1, with D possibly matching TRBD1 (5 bases). The length of the CDR3 is 13 residues. The V gene's germline CDR1 is SGHRS and CDR2 YFSETQ. Written as DNA, the CDR3 is TGCGCCAGCAGTTTGGGACTGAACACTGAAGCTTTCTTT. Translation: CASSLGLNTEAFF.

On this clone itself: A read error may produce the germline difference seen at one junction end. The chain combines TRBV4-3 with TRBJ2-1; D assignment may be TRBD1 or TRBD2 (6 bases each). There are 13 residues in the CDR3. Germline CDR1 is LGHNA and CDR2 is YSLEER. CDR3 residues: CASSQDMGGRWVF. CDR3 in DNA: TGCGCCAGCAGCCAAGATATGGGGGGCAGATGGGTCTTC.

The chain couples TRBV7-7 to TRBJ2-3; 11 bases align to TRBD2. CDR3 length equals 17 residues. J lost 5 bases, V lost 1 base, and 8 bases had no gene match. Germline V gene sequence: CDR1 SSHAT, CDR2 FNYEAQ (reference sequence). The CDR3 nucleotides read TGTGCCAGCAGCTTAGGACTAGCGGGATTAGGTAGAGATACGCAGTATTTT. Protein product: CASSLGLAGLGRDTQYF.

This clone was seen a few times. DNA of the CDR3: TGTGCCAGCAGTGAATTCTCGACGCCAGACTACGAGCAGTACTTC. Translating it yields CASSEFSTPDYEQYF. This chain joins TRBV6-1 and TRBJ2-7, with no clear D. Germline-derived CDR1 and CDR2 are MNHNS and SASEGT. The ends were cut back, 2 bases at V and 3 bases at J, with 14 bases in the middle. The CDR3 has 15 amino acids.

V usage is TRBV18 and J usage is TRBJ2-7; D is ambiguous. Trimming left V 4 bases short and J 3 bases short, with 7 bases between. Germline V gives CDR1 KGHSH, CDR2 LQKENI. This CDR3 has 12 residues. The CDR3 reads CASSHDRYEQYF. The DNA for the CDR3 is TGTGCCAGCTCACACGACCGCTACGAGCAGTACTTC.

The CDR3 bases are TGTGCCAGCAGTTCCCAGGGACAGGGAACTCCTCGGAGTGGCTACACCTTC. This encodes CASSSQGQGTPRSGYTF. The rearrangement joins TRBV27 to TRBJ1-2, with 9 bases matching TRBD1. Germline trimming cut 4 bases from V and 7 bases from J; bases unmatched to any gene: 16. In germline, CDR1 is MNHEY, CDR2 SMNVEV (reference sequence). The CDR3 totals 17 residues.

The V and J genes are TRBV4-2 and TRBJ1-2; a weak D match, TRBD1 (5 bases). The CDR3 contains 15 residues. In germline, CDR1 is LGHNA, CDR2 YNFKEQ. The V end was cut by 3 bases, the J end by 7 bases, with 18 bases between. The CDR3 is CASSHPGQSRGGYTF. The CDR3, as DNA: TGTGCCAGCAGCCATCCAGGACAAAGTAGGGGTGGCTACACCTTC.

The rearrangement uses TRBV2 and TRBJ2-5; no clear D gene. Trimming pared 5 bases from V and 1 base from J, leaving 2 bases between. CDR1 SNHLY and CDR2 FYNNEI come from the germline V gene. The CDR3 is 11 amino acids. The CDR3 DNA reads as TGTGCCAGCAGTCCCCAAGAGACCCAGTACTTC. Protein product: CASSPQETQYF. Together with reference TRBV2 and TRBJ2-5, the CDR3 gives the full variable domain: EPEVTQTPSHQVTQMGQEVILRCVPISNHLYFYWYRQILGQKVEFLVSFYNNEISEKSEIFDDQFSVERPDGSNFTLKIRSTKLEDSAMYFCASSPQETQYFGPGTRLLVL.

J is TRBJ2-7 and V is TRBV4-3, with D possibly matching TRBD2 (6 bases). The CDR3 sequence is 17 residues long. Germline CDR1 reads LGHNA; CDR2 reads YSLEER. Trimming removed 0 bases at V and 4 bases at J, with 19 bases between. The CDR3: CASSQEMGRDDRYEQYF. Here the CDR3 DNA reads TGCGCCAGCAGCCAAGAGATGGGGCGGGACGATCGATACGAGCAGTACTTC.

The chain links TRBV7-2 to TRBJ1-3; no clear D. Germline-derived CDR1 and CDR2 are SGHTA and FQGNSA. The V and J ends lost 2 bases and 0 bases respectively, with 5 bases between them. This CDR3 has 14 amino acids. CDR3 region: CASSLLGSGNTIYF. Written as DNA, the CDR3 is TGTGCCAGCAGCTTATTGGGCTCTGGAAACACCATATATTTT.

This chain links TRBV9 with TRBJ1-2, with D hard to call. The V gene lost 0 bases and the J gene lost 4 bases, with 13 bases spanning the gap. Germline-derived CDR1 and CDR2 are SGDLS and YYNGEE. The CDR3 runs to 15 residues. The CDR3 is CASSVGSTEVYGYTF. Written as DNA, the CDR3 is TGTGCCAGCAGCGTAGGTTCCACAGAGGTCTATGGCTACACCTTC.